This T cell receptor (beta chain) stems from a study of cytomegalovirus exposure and HLA in healthy donors. The PCR had 60 Vbeta and 13 Jbeta primers. Generated by immunoSEQ multiplex PCR, the TCRdb table keeps only in-frame clones and is missing some. The repertoire has 130,000 to 150,000 clones, around three quarters of them found once; the top ten carry about 3%. The sequence was collected from a man aged 40-49 years in good health and CMV-seropositive. Sequencing was carried out using PBMCs.

CDR3 in amino acids: CAIRGDRGRLKLFF. The DNA of the CDR3 is TGTGCCATCAGGGGGGACAGGGGGCGCCTAAAACTGTTTTTT. The genes are TRBV10-3 and TRBJ1-4; 12 bases line up with TRBD1. This CDR3 has 14 residues. Germline CDR1 is ENHRY and CDR2 is SYGVKD. V shed 6 bases, J shed 10 bases, and the junction held 6 bases outside the gene matches.